Presented here are 30 T cell receptor beta chains from one specimen sequenced in a study of beta chain features in type 1 diabetes. General study points: Patients with Type 1 diabetes showed moderately but significantly shorter TCRB CDR3s in all four CD4+ subsets.

As every portion of the isolated RNA was reverse transcribed, the sequencing read expressed TCRB transcripts. TCRdb keeps only in-frame clones here, not all; method: immunoSEQ multiplex PCR. This repertoire shows 250,000 to 300,000 clones, 13% to 15% found once; its top ten account for about 0.017%. The antigens these receptors bind are not known. The source material was naive CD4+ T cells from blood. These receptors all come from a man aged 25 to 40 with type 1 diabetes.

In this sample, this clone turned up a few times. This chain links TRBV6-6 with TRBJ1-2, with no clear D. CDR3 size: 12 residues. In germline, CDR1 is MNHNY, CDR2 SVGAGI (reference sequence). Trimming removed 5 bases from V and 4 bases from J, with 8 bases in between. This CDR3 is CASSPYSYGYTF. The CDR3 nucleotides are TGTGCCAGCAGTCCCTACAGCTATGGCTACACCTTC.

This sequence joins TRBV5-4 and TRBJ2-2, with TRBD2 matching over 8 bases. After removal of 4 bases from V and 6 bases from J, the junction contained 8 bases not matched to a gene. CDR1 and CDR2 (germline): SGHNT, YYREEE (reference sequence). The CDR3 totals 15 residues. The CDR3 here is CASSVTSGTPGELFF. CDR3 DNA: TGTGCCAGCAGCGTAACTAGCGGAACCCCCGGGGAGCTGTTTTTT.

This clone was picked up a small number of times. This rearrangement joins TRBV11-2 to TRBJ2-1, with unresolved D. The CDR3 covers 14 residues. Germline values: CDR1 SGHAT, CDR2 FQNNGV. Trimming shortened V by 2 bases and J by 4 bases, and 9 bases separated the two germline ends. As DNA, the CDR3 is TGTGCCAGCAGCTTACCCCAGAATTACAATGAGCAGTTCTTC. Translated, it gives CASSLPQNYNEQFF.

The chain has TRBV28 and TRBJ2-5; D unresolved. In germline, CDR1 is MDHEN, CDR2 SYDVKM. The CDR3 length is 13 residues. V was pared by 8 bases and J by 4 bases, with 14 bases between. The CDR3, as DNA: TGTGCCAGCGGTGGAGAGATAATAGAGACCCAGTACTTC. Its translation is CASGGEIIETQYF.

The rearrangement links TRBV5-1 to TRBJ2-3; 9 bases are a match to TRBD2. The length of the CDR3 is 16 residues. The trim removed 0 bases at V and 0 bases at J, leaving 2 bases unmatched. Germline CDR1 is SGHRS and CDR2 is YFSETQ. Here the CDR3 DNA reads TGCGCCAGCAGCTTGGTTCTAGCGGGAAGCACAGATACGCAGTATTTT. It yields the protein CASSLVLAGSTDTQYF.

CDR3 nucleotide sequence: TGTGCCAGCAGCCGGGATGACTCTGGGGCCAACGTCCTGACTTTC. Amino acid sequence: CASSRDDSGANVLTF. This chain connects TRBV6-5 to TRBJ2-6; weak D call: TRBD2 (5 bases). The CDR3 length is 15 residues. V shed 6 bases and J shed 0 bases, with 9 bases lying between them. The germline gives CDR1 MNHEY, CDR2 SVGAGI.

This clone turned up a few times. This rearrangement joins TRBV30 to TRBJ2-5; 7 bases are a match to TRBD1. The CDR3 loop spans 13 amino acids. Germline trimming cut 5 bases from V and 4 bases from J; bases unmatched to any gene: 7. Germline V gives CDR1 GTSNPN, CDR2 SVGIG (reference sequence). This chain's CDR3 is CAWGRQGPETQYF. The CDR3 region has the DNA TGTGCCTGGGGCAGACAGGGACCAGAGACCCAGTACTTC.

The V call is TRBV7-3, the J call TRBJ2-5; possibly TRBD1 for D (7 bases). This CDR3 has 14 residues. Trimming removed 4 bases from V and 5 bases from J, with 14 bases in between. Germline V gene sequence: CDR1 SGHTA, CDR2 FQGTGA. CDR3 amino acids: CASSSGQAGETQYF. In DNA form, the CDR3 reads TGTGCCAGCAGCTCCGGACAGGCGGGGGAGACCCAGTACTTC.

This chain uses TRBV18 with TRBJ2-5; a weak D match, TRBD1 (6 bases). Deletions cut 4 bases from V and 3 bases from J, with 12 bases between. The CDR3 is 14 residues long. Germline CDR1 is KGHSH and CDR2 is LQKENI. In DNA, the CDR3 is TGTGCCAGCTCACGCTCTAGGACAGAAGAGACCCAGTACTTC. Translated, it gives CASSRSRTEETQYF.

J is TRBJ1-4 and V is TRBV6-5, with D unclear. Germline CDR1 is MNHEY and CDR2 is SVGAGI. The V end lost 0 bases, the J end lost 5 bases, and 10 bases lay between the germline ends. CDR3 length: 15 residues. CDR3 DNA sequence: TGTGCCAGCAGTTACTCCGGGTTGGTGAATGAAAAACTGTTTTTT. It encodes CASSYSGLVNEKLFF.

The rearrangement joins TRBV27 to TRBJ1-5; D unclear. Germline CDR1 MNHEY, CDR2 SMNVEV (reference sequence). V gave up 6 bases and J gave up 1 base, with 16 bases separating them. The CDR3 runs 16 residues. CDR3 residues: CASSPGRRESNQPQHF. CDR3 coding DNA: TGTGCCAGCAGCCCGGGCCGCCGGGAAAGCAATCAGCCCCAGCATTTT.

The CDR3 region is CASSFGGSYEQYF. CDR3 bases: TGTGCCAGCAGCTTTGGCGGGAGCTACGAGCAGTACTTC. The gene calls are TRBV5-4 and TRBJ2-7; 7 positions agree with TRBD2. The length of the CDR3 is 13 residues. Germline values: CDR1 SGHNT, CDR2 YYREEE (reference sequence). J lost 3 bases, V lost 2 bases, and 2 bases had no gene match.

This clone was seen only a few times. This chain links TRBV10-3 with TRBJ1-2; weak D call: TRBD1 (5 bases). The CDR3 has 15 residues. Trimming took 2 bases from V and 4 from J, leaving 14 bases between them. CDR1 and CDR2 (germline): ENHRY, SYGVKD. DNA of the CDR3: TGTGCCATCAGTGAGGGCCAAGGGGATATCTATGGCTACACCTTC. Its protein is CAISEGQGDIYGYTF.

This clone was seen more than once but under ten times. The chain has TRBV2 and TRBJ2-5; perhaps TRBD2 as D (5 bases). The V and J ends lost 4 bases and 6 bases respectively, with 21 bases between them. The CDR3 is 16 residues long. Germline loops: CDR1 SNHLY, CDR2 FYNNEI. The CDR3 DNA reads as TGTGCCAGCAGTGCTTATCGGACTTACCGTTCTAAGACCCAGTACTTC. Encoded protein: CASSAYRTYRSKTQYF.

This chain connects TRBV7-9 to TRBJ1-2; TRBD1 agrees at 8 bases. The V gene end was trimmed by 4 bases and the J gene end by 8 bases; junction bases not matched to a gene: 15. This CDR3 spans 16 amino acids. Germline V gene data show CDR1 as SEHNR and CDR2 as FQNEAQ (reference sequence). CDR3 DNA: TGTGCCAGCAGCTCGACCGAAGGACAGGGCGTAGGAGGCTACACCTTC. It specifies CASSSTEGQGVGGYTF.

This clone was counted only a few times. The J gene is TRBJ1-1, the V gene TRBV2; D unclear. The ends were cut back, 4 bases at V and 0 bases at J, with 6 bases in the middle. CDR1 is SNHLY and CDR2 is FYNNEI in the germline V gene. This CDR3 spans 13 amino acids. The CDR3 loop is CASSGEVNTEAFF. CDR3 DNA sequence: TGTGCCAGCAGTGGCGAGGTGAACACTGAAGCTTTCTTT.

The chain is built from TRBV29-1 and TRBJ2-4; maybe TRBD1 (5 bases). The V and J ends lost 1 base and 5 bases respectively, with 9 bases between them. There are 13 residues in the CDR3. CDR1 and CDR2 from the germline V gene are SQVTM and ANQGSEA. CDR3 sequence reads: CSVEVGAENIQYF. In nucleotides, the CDR3 is TGCAGCGTTGAAGTAGGGGCTGAAAACATTCAGTACTTC.

The rearrangement links TRBV6-5 to TRBJ2-7; perhaps TRBD2 as D (6 bases). CDR3 size: 13 residues. Germline CDR1 is MNHEY and CDR2 is SVGAGI. Between the trimmed V and J ends, which lost 4 bases and 6 bases, there was a span of 13 bases. CDR3: CASSFFGTPEQYF. The DNA of the CDR3 is TGTGCCAGCAGTTTCTTCGGGACTCCCGAGCAGTACTTC.

V and J are TRBV6-1 and TRBJ2-1, with 7 bases aligning to TRBD1. This CDR3 region has 15 residues. Trimming removed 3 bases from V and 4 bases from J; junction bases left unmatched: 6. The germline V gene encodes CDR1 MNHNS and CDR2 SASEGT. The CDR3 region has the DNA TGTGCCAGCAGTGAGTCTGGACAGGATTACAATGAGCAGTTCTTC. This translates into CASSESGQDYNEQFF.

This clone was seen only a few times. J is TRBJ2-1 and V is TRBV7-3, with TRBD2 as a possible D gene (5 bases). Between the trimmed V and J ends, which lost 3 bases and 1 base, there was a span of 7 bases. CDR1 SGHTA and CDR2 FQGTGA come from the germline V gene. The CDR3 sequence is 14 residues long. CDR3 sequence (DNA): TGTGCCAGCAGCTTCCGGAGGTCCTACAATGAGCAGTTCTTC. Translation: CASSFRRSYNEQFF.

The chain uses TRBV28 and TRBJ1-2; D ambiguous. Trimming pared 7 bases from V and 2 bases from J, leaving 8 bases between. This CDR3 comprises 12 residues. Germline V gives CDR1 MDHEN, CDR2 SYDVKM. DNA of the CDR3: TGTGCCAGCAACCACAGAAACTATGGCTACACCTTC. Translated, it gives CASNHRNYGYTF.

This clone was seen a few times. The V call is TRBV19, the J call TRBJ2-5; a weak D match, TRBD2 (6 bases). CDR3 size: 13 residues. The germline gives CDR1 LNHDA, CDR2 SQIVND (reference sequence). Deletions cut 3 bases from V and 4 bases from J, with 9 bases between. The CDR3 DNA reads TGTGCCAGTAGTATGCGGGGAACAGAGACCCAGTACTTC. It translates to CASSMRGTETQYF. The full variable domain, in which reference TRBV19 and TRBJ2-5 provide the parts outside the CDR3, is DGGITQSPKYLFRKEGQNVTLSCEQNLNHDAMYWYRQDPGQGLRLIYYSQIVNDFQKGDIAEGYSVSREKKESFPLTVTSAQKNPTAFYLCASSMRGTETQYFGPGTRLLVL.

V usage is TRBV7-9 and J usage is TRBJ2-1; TRBD1 matches at 12 bases. Germline assignment: CDR1 SEHNR and CDR2 FQNEAQ (reference sequence). Germline trimming cut 5 bases from V and 9 bases from J; bases unmatched to any gene: 5. The CDR3 runs to 14 residues. The CDR3: CASSTGTGGIEQFF. The CDR3 DNA follows: TGTGCCAGCAGCACCGGGACAGGGGGCATTGAGCAGTTCTTC.

J is TRBJ2-6 and V is TRBV30, with a weak D call TRBD1 (5 bases). Germline V gene sequence: CDR1 GTSNPN, CDR2 SVGIG (reference sequence). V was trimmed by 0 bases and J by 4 bases, leaving 13 bases between them. The CDR3 is made up of 16 amino acids. As DNA, the CDR3 is TGTGCCTGGAGTGTATGGGGCAGAACCGGGGCCAACGTCCTGACTTTC. This sequence encodes CAWSVWGRTGANVLTF.

V is TRBV19 and J is TRBJ2-1; the match to TRBD2 covers 12 bases. Germline trimming cut 2 bases from V and 9 bases from J; bases unmatched to any gene: 8. CDR1 is LNHDA and CDR2 is SQIVND in the germline V gene (reference sequence). This CDR3 has 16 residues. Here the CDR3 DNA reads TGTGCCAGTAGTATATTGAGACTAGCGGGAGTCAGTGAGCAGTTCTTC. Encoded protein: CASSILRLAGVSEQFF.

This clone has just a few counts. The J gene is TRBJ2-2, the V gene TRBV7-9; 7 nucleotides line up with TRBD1. Germline values: CDR1 SEHNR, CDR2 FQNEAQ (reference sequence). This CDR3 contains 15 residues. The V gene end was trimmed by 5 bases and the J gene end by 1 base; junction bases not matched to a gene: 4. The CDR3 DNA reads TGTGCCAGCAGCCCTAGGACAGGGAACACCGGGGAGCTGTTTTTT. It translates to CASSPRTGNTGELFF.

A word on this clone: One junction end disagrees with the germline gene, perhaps due to a read error. The J gene is TRBJ1-4, the V gene TRBV2, with 11 positions matching TRBD1. The CDR3 length is 16 residues. Germline V gene sequence: CDR1 SNHLY, CDR2 FYNNEI. The CDR3 sequence is CASREGTGGSDEKLFF. The CDR3 region has the DNA TGTGCCAGCAGGGAAGGGACAGGGGGAAGTGATGAAAAACTGTTTTTT.

The chain uses TRBV4-2 and TRBJ2-1; TRBD2 agrees at 15 bases. Germline values: CDR1 LGHNA, CDR2 YNFKEQ. The length of the CDR3 is 19 residues. With V trimmed by 2 bases and J by 0 bases, 5 bases remained unmatched. The CDR3 coding sequence is TGTGCCAGCAGCCAACAGGGACTAGCGGGAGGTTCCTCCTACAATGAGCAGTTCTTC. Encoded protein: CASSQQGLAGGSSYNEQFF.

This sequence joins TRBV7-2 and TRBJ2-7; 7 nucleotides agree with TRBD2. The CDR3 sequence is 15 residues long. CDR1 and CDR2 (germline): SGHTA, FQGNSA. The trim removed 3 bases at V and 2 bases at J, leaving 7 bases unmatched. The CDR3 spells CASSFSGSSPYEQYF. CDR3 DNA sequence: TGTGCCAGCAGCTTTAGCGGGTCTTCCCCCTACGAGCAGTACTTC.

There are a few counts of this clone. The CDR3 here is CASSFDREETQYF. The CDR3 nucleotides read TGTGCCAGCAGCTTCGACAGGGAAGAGACCCAGTACTTC. V is TRBV7-3 and J is TRBJ2-5; 7 bases line up with TRBD1. This CDR3 contains 13 residues. V was clipped by 3 bases and J by 3 bases; unmatched bases: 1. In germline, CDR1 is SGHTA, CDR2 FQGTGA.